Listed here are 21 T cell receptor beta chains from one sample, sequenced in a study of vaccination and CD4 T cells after COVID-19. Sequenced with the Oncomine TCR Beta short-read assay was DNA taken from cultured CD4+ T cells. TCRdb reprocessed the PCR reads via MiXCR and lists one record per CDR3 protein. Counted here are roughly 15,000 distinct CDR3 sequences, about 77% occurring once; the ten biggest clones make up around 9.5%. Their antigen targets remain unknown. Treatment given: roughly 10-day PBMC culture with coronavirus spike peptide pools or control peptides (ViraFEST assay). Sequencing used CD4+ T cells from blood, cultured in vitro, obtained after SARS-CoV-2 vaccination. The receptors were sampled from a human donor who received a COVID-19 vaccine.

The chain links TRBV2 to TRBJ2-7; D may be TRBD2 (5 bases). Germline lookup yields CDR1 SNHLY and CDR2 FYNNEI. CDR3 length equals 14 residues. V dropped 3 bases and J dropped 0 bases, with 9 bases sitting between them. The CDR3: CASSEGGYSYEQYF. The CDR3 nucleotides are TGTGCCAGCAGTGAGGGCGGGTACTCCTACGAGCAGTACTTC.

J is TRBJ1-5 and V is TRBV30; no clear D. V was cut by 2 bases and J by 3 bases, with 8 bases left in between. Germline CDR1 is GTSNPN and CDR2 is SVGIG (reference sequence). This CDR3 comprises 13 residues. In DNA, the CDR3 is TGTGCCTGGAGTCTCCGTATCAATCAGCCCCAGCATTTT. Translation: CAWSLRINQPQHF.

The chain uses TRBV10-3 and TRBJ2-1; 7 bases map to TRBD2. The CDR3 sequence is 17 residues long. V shed 0 bases, J shed 0 bases, and the junction held 5 bases outside the gene matches. Germline loops: CDR1 ENHRY, CDR2 SYGVKD. The DNA of the CDR3 is TGTGCCATCAGTGAGTCGGATGGGGGGGGCTCCTACAATGAGCAGTTCTTC. As protein: CAISESDGGGSYNEQFF.

The CDR3 reads CASTPGQGNEQFF. The CDR3 region has the DNA TGCGCCAGCACCCCGGGACAGGGCAATGAGCAGTTCTTC. This chain links TRBV10-1 with TRBJ2-1, with TRBD1 matching 9 bases. The trim removed 7 bases at V and 6 bases at J, leaving 4 bases unmatched. Germline V gene data show CDR1 as WNHNN and CDR2 as SYGVQD (reference sequence). The CDR3 is 13 amino acids.

This chain joins TRBV27 and TRBJ2-2; D is possibly TRBD2 (7 bases). Germline CDR1 and CDR2: MNHEY and SMNVEV (reference sequence). Trimming removed 8 bases at V and 4 bases at J, with 14 bases between. The CDR3 is 14 residues long. The CDR3 DNA sequence: TGTGCCAGCTTTCGGGGGGCCGGCACCGGGGAGCTGTTTTTT. It specifies CASFRGAGTGELFF.

The chain combines TRBV7-9 with TRBJ1-4, with D uncertain. The ends were cut back, 8 bases at V and 8 bases at J, with 9 bases in the middle. Germline-derived CDR1 and CDR2 are SEHNR and FQNEAQ (reference sequence). The CDR3 contains 11 residues. Here the CDR3 reads CASGDREKLFF. For the CDR3, the DNA is TGTGCCAGCGGCGACCGGGAAAAACTGTTTTTT.

This chain links TRBV19 with TRBJ1-1; no firm D call. V lost 8 bases, J lost 4 bases, and 20 bases lay in between. The CDR3 spans 15 residues. Germline lookup yields CDR1 LNHDA and CDR2 SQIVND (reference sequence). The CDR3 DNA sequence: TGTGCCAGTCAAACGTCTGACGCCCCCCCCACTGAAGCTTTCTTT. Encoded protein: CASQTSDAPPTEAFF.

The chain uses TRBV19 and TRBJ1-2; D possibly corresponds to TRBD1 (6 bases). Germline lookup yields CDR1 LNHDA and CDR2 SQIVND (reference sequence). The CDR3 sequence is 15 residues long. V dropped 6 bases and J dropped 4 bases, with 18 bases sitting between them. The CDR3 region has the DNA TGTGCCAGTAGCGCGACCCCCAGGGGACCCTATGGCTACACCTTC. Protein: CASSATPRGPYGYTF.

The CDR3 sequence is CSASGGRGDTQYF. For the CDR3, the DNA is TGCAGTGCTTCAGGGGGGAGAGGGGATACGCAGTATTTT. The chain employs TRBV20-1 and TRBJ2-3, with D perhaps matching TRBD1 (7 bases). The germline CDR1 and CDR2 sequences are DFQATT and SNEGSKA (reference sequence). This CDR3 contains 13 residues. V lost 5 bases, J lost 6 bases, and 15 bases lay in between.

This chain uses TRBV24-1 with TRBJ2-1; D gene unclear. V was pared by 4 bases and J by 4 bases, with 16 bases between. Looked up from germline, CDR1 is KGHDR and CDR2 is SFDVKD. The length of the CDR3 is 16 residues. The CDR3 nucleotides read TGTGCCACCAGTGACCCCCTCTCGTCAGATTACAATGAGCAGTTCTTC. As protein: CATSDPLSSDYNEQFF.

V and J are TRBV6-5 and TRBJ2-5; no reliable D call. In germline, CDR1 is MNHEY, CDR2 SVGAGI. This CDR3 region has 13 residues. V was shortened by 4 bases and J by 5 bases, with 11 bases between the two germline ends. CDR3 region: CASSWGRVETQYF. In nucleotides, the CDR3 is TGTGCCAGCAGTTGGGGAAGGGTGGAGACCCAGTACTTC.

The chain links TRBV7-8 to TRBJ2-3; TRBD2 aligns across 11 bases. The V gene's germline CDR1 is SGHVS and CDR2 FQNEAQ. The J segment lost 2 bases and the V segment lost 3 bases, leaving 4 bases of the junction unmatched. This CDR3 is built from 16 residues. CDR3 region: CASSLVSGGDTDTQYF. The CDR3, as DNA: TGTGCCAGCAGCTTGGTTAGCGGGGGGGACACAGATACGCAGTATTTT.

By share, this clonotype counts as medium-sized (0.01 to 0.1%). The rearrangement links TRBV5-1 to TRBJ1-1; D is undetermined. The CDR3 spans 13 residues. Trimming stripped 6 bases from V and 0 bases from J, with 9 bases between. Germline V CDR1 and CDR2: SGHRS, YFSETQ. The CDR3, as DNA: TGCGCCAGCACGACTCAGCTGAACACTGAAGCTTTCTTT. Translation: CASTTQLNTEAFF.

As DNA, the CDR3 is TGCGCCAGCAGCTTGAGGGGACAGGTCACCGGGGAGCTGTTTTTT. It yields the protein CASSLRGQVTGELFF. This rearrangement joins TRBV5-1 to TRBJ2-2; 8 nucleotides align to TRBD1. The trim removed 1 base at V and 4 bases at J, leaving 3 bases unmatched. Germline CDR1 reads SGHRS; CDR2 reads YFSETQ. This CDR3 region has 15 residues.

This rearrangement joins TRBV12-3 or TRBV12-4 to TRBJ2-3; D is perhaps TRBD1 or TRBD2 (5 bases each). This CDR3 is built from 13 residues. The V end was cut by 7 bases, the J end by 3 bases, with 11 bases between. CDR3 sequence: CASIPEGTDTQYF. CDR3 in DNA: TGTGCCAGCATACCCGAGGGGACAGATACGCAGTATTTT.

The rearrangement uses TRBV12-3 or TRBV12-4 and TRBJ1-1; 7 nucleotides align to TRBD1. The CDR3 covers 14 residues. The J segment lost 3 bases and the V segment lost 5 bases, leaving 6 bases of the junction unmatched. CDR3 in amino acids: CASSIGGGHTEAFF. CDR3 sequence (DNA): TGTGCCAGCAGTATAGGGGGCGGACACACTGAAGCTTTCTTT.

The V call is TRBV19, the J call TRBJ1-5; TRBD1 matches 8 bases. In germline, CDR1 is LNHDA, CDR2 SQIVND (reference sequence). The CDR3 has 16 residues. V lost 5 bases and J lost 6; bases outside the gene matches: 12. The CDR3 nucleotides are TGTGCCAGTAGTCCCCGGACAGGGTGGGATGGTCAGCCCCAGCATTTT. Residues: CASSPRTGWDGQPQHF.

This chain uses TRBV6-1 with TRBJ1-6; 7 bases are shared with TRBD1. Per the germline V gene, CDR1 is MNHNS and CDR2 is SASEGT. V lost 10 bases and J lost 7; bases outside the gene matches: 13. CDR3 length equals 15 residues. This chain's CDR3 is CANTGVLPKNSPLHF. Written as DNA, the CDR3 is TGTGCCAACACAGGGGTCTTACCTAAGAATTCACCCCTCCACTTT.

This clonotype was observed a few times. This chain joins TRBV12-3 or TRBV12-4 and TRBJ2-3, with D unresolved. V lost 6 bases, J lost 7 bases, and 14 bases lay in between. CDR3 size: 13 residues. For the CDR3, the DNA is TGTGCCAGCAGGTTTGGGTCCCTAAATACGCAGTATTTT. Encoded protein: CASRFGSLNTQYF.

This clonotype is classed as medium-sized (0.01 to 0.1%). CDR3 loop: CASSLVSGQETDTQYF. The CDR3 DNA reads as TGTGCCAGCAGCTTAGTCTCGGGACAGGAAACAGATACGCAGTATTTT. This chain connects TRBV7-8 to TRBJ2-3; 8 bases match TRBD1. Germline CDR1 reads SGHVS; CDR2 reads FQNEAQ. V was clipped by 1 base and J by 3 bases; unmatched bases: 6. This CDR3 contains 16 residues.

The chain combines TRBV2 with TRBJ1-5; no reliable D call. The CDR3 consists of 11 residues. V lost 7 bases to trimming and J lost 5 bases, with 6 bases between them. Germline V gene data show CDR1 as SNHLY and CDR2 as FYNNEI. CDR3 in DNA: TGTGCCAGCAAGTTGGATCAGCCCCAGCATTTT. Translating gives CASKLDQPQHF.